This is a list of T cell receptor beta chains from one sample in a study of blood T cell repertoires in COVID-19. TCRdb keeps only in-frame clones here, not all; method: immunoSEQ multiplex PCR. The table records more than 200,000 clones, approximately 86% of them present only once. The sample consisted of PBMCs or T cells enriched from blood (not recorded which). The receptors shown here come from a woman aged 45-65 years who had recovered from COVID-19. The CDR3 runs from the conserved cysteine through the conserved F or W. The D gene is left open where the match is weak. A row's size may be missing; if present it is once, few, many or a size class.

TGTGCCAGCAGTATAAGGCTAGACGGCGAGCAGTACTTC,CASSIRLDGEQYF,.,TRBJ2-7,TRBV2,.
TGTGCCTGGGTCCCCCAGCGGGAGTTTTCTTGGGTCTCCCACTTC,CAWVPQREFSWVSHF,TRBD2,TRBJ2-7,TRBV30,few
TGTGCCAGCAGTTCACAGGGTGGCTATGGCTACACCTTC,CASSSQGGYGYTF,.,TRBJ1-2,TRBV6-5,.
TGTGCCAGCAGTGAAAAGGGGGTAGGGTGGCAGCCCCAGCATTTT,CASSEKGVGWQPQHF,.,TRBJ1-5,TRBV6-1,.
TGCGCCAGCAGCTGGGACACCAATCAGCCCCAGCATTTT,CASSWDTNQPQHF,.,TRBJ1-5,TRBV5-1,once
TGTGCCAGCAGCTTACAAGCGGGAGGGCCCTACAATGAGCAGTTCTTC,CASSLQAGGPYNEQFF,TRBD2,TRBJ2-1,TRBV7-2,.
TGTGCCAGCACAACAGGTTACAATCAGCCCCAGCATTTT,CASTTGYNQPQHF,.,TRBJ1-5,TRBV18,.
TGTGCCAGCAGCTCCCCCTACGGACTAGCGGGAATCGGCTTCTCCTACGAGCAGTACTTC,CASSSPYGLAGIGFSYEQYF,TRBD2,TRBJ2-7,TRBV7-8,.
TGTGCCATCAGTGAGCAAAGACTAGCGGGGAATGAGCAGTTCTTC,CAISEQRLAGNEQFF,TRBD2,TRBJ2-1,TRBV10-3,.
TGTGCCAGCAGTCCACAGGAGTTCTATGGCGGCTACACCTTC,CASSPQEFYGGYTF,.,TRBJ1-2,TRBV27,.
TGCGCCAGCAGCTTGGAGACGACTAGCCCAAGCACCGGGGAGCTGTTTTTT,CASSLETTSPSTGELFF,TRBD2,TRBJ2-2,TRBV5-1,.
TGCGCCAGCAGCCAACCGACAAGAAATCAGCCCCAGCATTTT,CASSQPTRNQPQHF,.,TRBJ1-5,TRBV4-1,.
TGTGCCAGCAGGGGGGGACTAGCGGGAACCGGGGAGCTGTTTTTT,CASRGGLAGTGELFF,TRBD2,TRBJ2-2,TRBV2,.
TGTGCCTGGGGACAGGGTATGAACACTGAAGCTTTCTTT,CAWGQGMNTEAFF,TRBD1,TRBJ1-1,TRBV30,.
TGTGCCACCAGCAGCCGACAGGGGTCCTTCGGCTACACCTTC,CATSSRQGSFGYTF,TRBD1,TRBJ1-2,TRBV15,once
TGTGCCAGCAGTCCCACAGGGTTAGAGGCTGGGACTAATGAAAAACTGTTTTTT,CASSPTGLEAGTNEKLFF,.,TRBJ1-4,TRBV28,.
TGTGCCAGCAAAGAGGACAGGGTCAACTATGGCTACACCTTC,CASKEDRVNYGYTF,TRBD1,TRBJ1-2,TRBV2,.
TGCGCCAGCAGCGCGGGACTTAGGGCCTACGAGCAGTACTTC,CASSAGLRAYEQYF,.,TRBJ2-7,TRBV5-1,medium-sized
TGTGCCAGTACTCGATGGGCGGACAACCTAAACTATGGCTACACCTTC,CASTRWADNLNYGYTF,.,TRBJ1-2,TRBV19,few
TGTGCCAGCAGCACCGCTATGGCCTACGAGCAGTACTTC,CASSTAMAYEQYF,.,TRBJ2-7,TRBV27,.
TGCGCCAGCAGCCCGCGACTTTCTAATGAGCAGTTCTTC,CASSPRLSNEQFF,.,TRBJ2-1,TRBV5-1,.
TGTGCCAGCTCACCCGGACGGAGCGGTCCGTGGGAGACCCAGTACTTC,CASSPGRSGPWETQYF,.,TRBJ2-5,TRBV18,.
TGTGCCAGCTCACCAGGCCCGGGGACCTACGAGCAGTACTTC,CASSPGPGTYEQYF,.,TRBJ2-7,TRBV18,.
TGTGCCAGCTCACCAACTAGCGGGAGGACAGATACGCAGTATTTT,CASSPTSGRTDTQYF,TRBD2,TRBJ2-3,TRBV18,.
TGCGCCAGCAGCCAAGTTCCAGGGCTTAGCAGCAATCAGCCCCAGCATTTT,CASSQVPGLSSNQPQHF,.,TRBJ1-5,TRBV4-1,.
TGTGCCAGCAGCCCCCGACAAGGGGCGCCGAACACTGAAGCTTTCTTT,CASSPRQGAPNTEAFF,.,TRBJ1-1,TRBV5-4,.
TGTGCCATCAAGGAAACTAGCGGGACGCCGACCTCCTACAATGAGCAGTTCTTC,CAIKETSGTPTSYNEQFF,TRBD2,TRBJ2-1,TRBV10-3,once
TGTGCCAGCAGTCGATTCCTCGGGAGTCTCGGGAGCACAGATACGCAGTATTTT,CASSRFLGSLGSTDTQYF,.,TRBJ2-3,TRBV7-8,.
TGTGCCAGCCTTCATCCGGCGGGAGGAACCTTCTATGGCTACACCTTC,CASLHPAGGTFYGYTF,.,TRBJ1-2,TRBV28,.
TGTGCCAGCAGCTTAGGTCCCGGCTCCTACGAGCAGTACTTC,CASSLGPGSYEQYF,.,TRBJ2-7,TRBV7-9,once